This entry features one T cell receptor (beta chain) sequence. The antigen remains undetermined. Pools of viral peptides were used by the ViraFEST assay to expand antigen-specific CD4+ T cells ahead of sequencing. Subsequent to roughly 9 days of culture, CD4+ T cells were isolated. Participants completed two doses of the BNT162b2 or mRNA-1273 vaccine. Vaccine recipients lacked prior SARS-CoV-2 infection and had negative nucleocapsid antibodies. J gave up 4 bases and V 3 bases, and 2 bases lay outside the gene matches. Germline CDR1 and CDR2: MGHDK and SYGVNS. The CDR3 is 16 amino acids. This specimen comes from a study of vaccination effects on CD4 cells after COVID-19. Regarding the study as a whole: By a late point after vaccination, infection- and vaccine-induced clones had shrunk markedly through clonal contraction. Researchers reported few convalescent patients and no early post-infection timepoints in the study.

Data came from immunoSEQ multiplex PCR; TCRdb stores just in-frame clones and leaves some out. The data hold approximately 25,000 clones, with roughly four fifths observed a single time. The chain recombines TRBV25-1 with TRBJ2-3; 15 bases agree with TRBD2. Sequenced material: CD4+ T cells from PBMCs cultured with HCoV-NL63 spike peptides, taken after COVID-19 vaccination. The clonotype originates from a human donor who received a COVID-19 vaccine. Some clones in this sample may be carry-over from other donors' samples. This CDR3 is CASSDRTSGGADTQYF. CDR3 nucleotides: TGTGCCAGCAGTGATCGGACTAGCGGGGGGGCAGATACGCAGTATTTT.